This T cell receptor beta chain was identified in a study of blood T cell repertoires in COVID-19. Study context: COVID-19 samples from acute and convalescent phases originated in the United States, Italy and Spain. Sources were T cells, B-cell-depleted T cells, or PBMCs; the material itself was cDNA or gDNA.

Per the original data handling: Nucleated cell counts were estimated from reference gene primer amplification. TCRdb's copy holds only in-frame clones and misses some; the assay was immunoSEQ multiplex PCR. V, J and clone size reflect that table, while D and trimming were determined from the DNA. The table includes some 250,000 clones, approximately 80% detected once. This CDR3 comprises 16 residues. The germline V gene encodes CDR1 LGHDT and CDR2 YNNKEL (reference sequence). The trim removed 1 base at V and 0 bases at J, leaving 4 bases unmatched. Sequencing was done on a sample of peripheral blood. The chain links TRBV3-1 (or the pseudogene TRBV3-2) to TRBJ2-3; 7 positions match TRBD2. This TCR came from a woman aged 18-29 years with acute or convalescent COVID-19. The CDR3 sequence is CASSQGLAESTDTQYF. The CDR3 coding sequence is TGTGCCAGCAGCCAAGGGCTAGCGGAGAGCACAGATACGCAGTATTTT.